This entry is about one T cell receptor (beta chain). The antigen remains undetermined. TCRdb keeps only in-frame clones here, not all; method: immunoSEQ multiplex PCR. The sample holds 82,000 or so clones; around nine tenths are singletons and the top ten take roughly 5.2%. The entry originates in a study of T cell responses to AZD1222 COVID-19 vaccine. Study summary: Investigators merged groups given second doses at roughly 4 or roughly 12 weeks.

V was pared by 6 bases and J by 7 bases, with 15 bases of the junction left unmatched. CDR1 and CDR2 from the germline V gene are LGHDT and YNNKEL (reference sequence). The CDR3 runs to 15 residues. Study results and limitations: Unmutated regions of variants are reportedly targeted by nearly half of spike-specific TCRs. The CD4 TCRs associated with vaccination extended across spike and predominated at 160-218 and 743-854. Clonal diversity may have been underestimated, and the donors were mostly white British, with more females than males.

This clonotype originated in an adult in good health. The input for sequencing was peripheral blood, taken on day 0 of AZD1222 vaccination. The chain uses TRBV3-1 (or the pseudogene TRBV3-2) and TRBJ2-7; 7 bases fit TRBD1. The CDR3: CASRGDREGLGEQYF. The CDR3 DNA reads TGTGCCAGCAGGGGAGACAGGGAAGGGTTAGGAGAGCAGTACTTC.